The entry that follows covers one T cell receptor beta chain sequence. No antigen is known for it. The entry originates in a study of molecular identifiers for immune sequencing clone quantification. Findings of the study overall: Spiked Jurkat TCR RNA equivalent to one cell reportedly surfaced among some 1 million naive cells. Clones that had above 20 RNA copies took up over 99% of effector molecules but under 1% in naive cells.

The germline V and J ends were trimmed by 6 bases and 4 bases, with 15 bases remaining between them. CDR3 size: 14 residues. CDR1 is MNHEY and CDR2 is SVGEGT in the germline V gene. TCR libraries were built in bulk with a published protocol and specific TCR primers. TCRdb itself ran the PCR reads through MiXCR, one entry per CDR3 protein. This sample has about 510,000 distinct CDR3 sequences, with about a fifth found just once. The sequence came from a human donor in good health. Some libraries in this study had Jurkat cell RNA spiked in. This rearrangement joins TRBV6-2 or TRBV6-3 to TRBJ1-2, with D hard to call. Sequencing input: naive CD8+ T cells from blood, with Jurkat cell RNA spiked in. As to subset: FACS-sorted CD8+CD4-CCR7+CD45RA+ naive T cells. The CDR3 is CASRNTGFIYGYTF. DNA for the CDR3: TGTGCCAGCAGGAACACGGGTTTTATCTATGGCTACACCTTC.